These 27 T cell receptor beta chains share one sample of origin, sequenced in a study of blood T cell repertoires in COVID-19. The data were produced by immunoSEQ multiplex PCR, yet TCRdb's version contains in-frame clones alone and is incomplete. The repertoire holds over 40,000 clones, with 90% as singletons. Sequencing was carried out using peripheral blood. The source is a woman older than 75 with acute or convalescent COVID-19.

The chain has TRBV19 and TRBJ2-1; TRBD2 agrees at 7 bases. V trimming: 7 bases; J trimming: 0 bases; junction bases outside the gene matches: 12. This CDR3 is 17 amino acids long. Germline V gene lookup returns CDR1 LNHDA and CDR2 SQIVND (reference sequence). This CDR3 reads CASTGRGERGSYNEQFF. CDR3 in DNA: TGTGCCAGTACTGGGAGGGGCGAGCGGGGCTCCTACAATGAGCAGTTCTTC.

V and J are TRBV18 and TRBJ1-6, with D perhaps matching TRBD1 (5 bases). Trimming took 5 bases from V and 9 from J, leaving 17 bases between them. The CDR3 loop spans 15 amino acids. The germline V gene has CDR1 KGHSH and CDR2 LQKENI. CDR3 sequence (DNA): TGTGCCAGCTCAATTCTGGGGACTGATGGTTCACCCCTCCACTTT. It translates to CASSILGTDGSPLHF.

The rearrangement uses TRBV11-2 and TRBJ2-7, with 8 bases identical to TRBD1. This CDR3 region has 15 residues. Germline CDR1 and CDR2: SGHAT and FQNNGV. V dropped 2 bases and J dropped 2; count of bases not matched to a gene: 5. This CDR3 reads CASSLRTGTTYEQYF. The CDR3 bases are TGTGCCAGCAGCTTAAGGACAGGGACGACCTACGAGCAGTACTTC.

The V and J genes are TRBV7-8 and TRBJ2-3; the match to TRBD2 covers 13 bases. The CDR3 covers 17 residues. The J segment lost 4 bases and the V segment lost 1 base, leaving 5 bases of the junction unmatched. Per the germline V gene, CDR1 is SGHVS and CDR2 is FQNEAQ. DNA of the CDR3: TGTGCCAGCAGCTTAGGACTAGCGGGAGGAAAAGCAGATACGCAGTATTTT. Protein sequence: CASSLGLAGGKADTQYF.

V usage is TRBV5-4 and J usage is TRBJ2-2; possibly TRBD2 for D (5 bases). The germline CDR1 and CDR2 sequences are SGHNT and YYREEE (reference sequence). Between the trimmed V and J ends, which lost 0 bases and 1 base, there was a span of 13 bases. The CDR3 is 17 amino acids. CDR3 residues: CASSLAGLAVNTGELFF. Written as DNA, the CDR3 is TGTGCCAGCAGCTTGGCCGGGCTAGCTGTGAACACCGGGGAGCTGTTTTTT.

This clone was recorded a few times. The CDR3, as DNA: TGTGCCAGCAGCACCCCGGGACTAGCGGGAGTTACCTACGAGCAGTACTTC. As protein: CASSTPGLAGVTYEQYF. This chain joins TRBV5-6 and TRBJ2-7; 14 bases are a match to TRBD2. The V gene's germline CDR1 is SGHDT and CDR2 YYEEEE. The trim removed 4 bases at V and 2 bases at J, leaving 8 bases unmatched. The CDR3 extends over 17 amino acids.

The chain recombines TRBV5-1 with TRBJ2-7; 12 bases agree with TRBD2. The CDR3 contains 18 residues. Looked up from germline, CDR1 is SGHRS and CDR2 is YFSETQ. V gave up 4 bases and J gave up 1 base; unmatched junction bases: 12. CDR3 region: CASSPGGLTSGRSYEQYF. The CDR3 DNA is TGCGCCAGCAGCCCGGGGGGCCTCACTAGCGGGAGGTCCTACGAGCAGTACTTC. The variable domain in full, with the rest retrieved from reference TRBV5-1 and TRBJ2-7, is KAGVTQTPRYLIKTRGQQVTLSCSPISGHRSVSWYQQTPGQGLQFLFEYFSETQRNKGNFPGRFSGRQFSNSRSEMNVSTLELGDSALYLCASSPGGLTSGRSYEQYFGPGTRLTVT.

This chain uses TRBV5-6 with TRBJ1-3; D not resolved. The CDR3 has 15 amino acids. Germline CDR1 and CDR2: SGHDT and YYEEEE. V was cut by 0 bases and J by 0 bases, with 7 bases left in between. The CDR3: CASSLGTSSGNTIYF. CDR3 DNA: TGTGCCAGCAGCTTGGGTACCAGCTCTGGAAACACCATATATTTT.

This clone was detected only once. The chain is built from TRBV19 and TRBJ2-4, with 11 bases matching TRBD2. Germline-derived CDR1 and CDR2 are LNHDA and SQIVND (reference sequence). Germline trimming cut 3 bases from V and 0 bases from J; bases unmatched to any gene: 10. The CDR3 runs 19 residues. The CDR3 loop is CASSIEGGLADLAKNIQYF. As DNA, the CDR3 is TGTGCCAGTAGTATCGAGGGGGGACTAGCGGACTTAGCCAAAAACATTCAGTACTTC.

The rearrangement uses TRBV7-3 and TRBJ2-5; a possible D gene is TRBD1 (5 bases). V lost 3 bases to trimming and J lost 1 base, with 15 bases between them. Per the germline V gene, CDR1 is SGHTA and CDR2 is FQGTGA. CDR3 length: 16 residues. The DNA of the CDR3 is TGTGCCAGCAGCTTCGGAGTGGGGCAGGGCCAAGAGACCCAGTACTTC. This sequence encodes CASSFGVGQGQETQYF. The variable domain in full, completed from reference TRBV7-3 and TRBJ2-5, reads GAGVSQTPSNKVTEKGKYVELRCDPISGHTALYWYRQSLGQGPEFLIYFQGTGAADDSGLPNDRFFAVRPEGSVSTLKIQRTERGDSAVYLCASSFGVGQGQETQYFGPGTRLLVL.

The J gene is TRBJ1-1, the V gene TRBV4-3; D remains ambiguous. V lost 0 bases and J 1 base, leaving 9 bases between the germline ends. Germline values: CDR1 LGHNA, CDR2 YSLEER. CDR3 length equals 15 residues. The DNA for the CDR3 is TGCGCCAGCAGCCAAGATCGGGGAGGGAACACTGAAGCTTTCTTT. Its protein product is CASSQDRGGNTEAFF.

The rearrangement joins TRBV6-5 to TRBJ1-5; a possible D gene is TRBD1 (6 bases). With 5 bases removed from V and 3 bases from J, the gap between germline ends came to 14 bases. The CDR3 extends over 15 amino acids. Germline CDR1 is MNHEY and CDR2 is SVGAGI. Here the CDR3 DNA reads TGTGCCAGCAGTCAGGGTGGACAGTCCAATCAGCCCCAGCATTTT. This codes for CASSQGGQSNQPQHF.

In this sample, this clone turned up once. The rearrangement links TRBV4-1 to TRBJ1-1; the D is unclear. The CDR3 spans 13 residues. Trimming removed 0 bases at V and 11 bases at J, with 13 bases between. CDR1 is MGHRA, CDR2 YSYEKL, per germline. The CDR3: CASSQDLRRRAFF. The CDR3 DNA follows: TGCGCCAGCAGCCAAGACCTACGGAGGAGGGCTTTCTTT.

The gene calls are TRBV6-5 and TRBJ2-1; the D gene is possibly TRBD2 (6 bases). Trimming removed 7 bases at V and 3 bases at J, with 16 bases between. Germline loops: CDR1 MNHEY, CDR2 SVGAGI. CDR3 length: 15 residues. The CDR3 region has the DNA TGTGCCAGCACCTCCTGGGGGAGGCACTACAATGAGCAGTTCTTC. This translates into CASTSWGRHYNEQFF.

In its sample, this clone was seen a few times. The genes are TRBV6-2 or TRBV6-3 and TRBJ2-1, with 11 bases aligning to TRBD2. J gave up 5 bases and V 5 bases, and 8 bases lay outside the gene matches. CDR1 and CDR2 from the germline V gene are MNHEY and SVGEGT. The CDR3 is made up of 16 amino acids. CDR3 sequence reads: CASSKGGTSGDNEQFF. In nucleotides, the CDR3 is TGTGCCAGCAGTAAAGGGGGGACTAGCGGTGACAATGAGCAGTTCTTC.

V and J are TRBV19 and TRBJ1-4; a possible D gene is TRBD1 (5 bases). This CDR3 comprises 14 residues. Germline V CDR1 and CDR2: LNHDA, SQIVND (reference sequence). Between the trimmed V and J ends, which lost 3 bases and 5 bases, there was a span of 10 bases. The CDR3 DNA reads as TGTGCCAGTAGTATGTCGACAGTGAATGAAAAACTGTTTTTT. Residues: CASSMSTVNEKLFF.

This chain uses TRBV6-2 or TRBV6-3 with TRBJ1-2; TRBD1 matches 9 bases. The V segment lost 4 bases and the J segment 1 base; nucleotides outside the gene matches: 10. This CDR3 is 17 amino acids long. Germline CDR1 MNHEY, CDR2 SVGEGT. The CDR3 DNA sequence: TGTGCCAGCAGTTCCACCAGGAGACAGGGGGGTAACTATGGCTACACCTTC. Amino acids: CASSSTRRQGGNYGYTF.

The chain recombines TRBV19 with TRBJ2-1; possibly TRBD2 for D (5 bases). CDR3 length equals 16 residues. Germline assignment: CDR1 LNHDA and CDR2 SQIVND (reference sequence). With 10 bases removed from V and 4 bases from J, the gap between germline ends came to 23 bases. This chain's CDR3 is CATSPSQLARYNEQFF. CDR3 DNA: TGTGCCACCTCCCCTTCCCAGCTAGCTCGATACAATGAGCAGTTCTTC.

The V call is TRBV3-1 (or the pseudogene TRBV3-2), the J call TRBJ1-3; perhaps TRBD1 as D (5 bases). The CDR3 length is 15 residues. The germline gives CDR1 LGHDT, CDR2 YNNKEL (reference sequence). V was trimmed by 3 bases and J by 4 bases, leaving 13 bases between them. CDR3 DNA sequence: TGTGCCAGCAGCCAGGTCTCTCGGGGGGGAAACACCATATATTTT. Its protein is CASSQVSRGGNTIYF.

The chain combines TRBV15 with TRBJ2-3; TRBD2 agrees at 7 bases. J lost 0 bases, V lost 5 bases, and 8 bases had no gene match. The length of the CDR3 is 16 residues. Germline-derived CDR1 and CDR2 are LNHNV and YYDKDF (reference sequence). The CDR3 loop reads CATSVGTIASTDTQYF. CDR3 coding DNA: TGTGCCACCAGCGTCGGGACTATTGCTAGCACAGATACGCAGTATTTT.

The CDR3 reads CASSQATYGYTF. CDR3 coding DNA: TGTGCCAGCAGCCAAGCTACCTATGGCTACACCTTC. The rearrangement links TRBV3-1 (or the pseudogene TRBV3-2) to TRBJ1-2; D gene ambiguous. Between the trimmed V and J ends, which lost 1 base and 4 bases, there was a span of 4 bases. The CDR3 sequence is 12 residues long. Germline V gene data show CDR1 as LGHDT and CDR2 as YNNKEL (reference sequence).

In its sample, this clone was seen a few times. The genes are TRBV30 and TRBJ2-7, with D maybe TRBD1 (5 bases). Trimming pared 1 base from V and 5 bases from J, leaving 9 bases between. The CDR3 has 12 amino acids. The germline gives CDR1 GTSNPN, CDR2 SVGIG (reference sequence). This CDR3 is CAWSAQGHEQYF. In DNA, the CDR3 is TGTGCCTGGAGTGCCCAGGGTCACGAGCAGTACTTC.

This clone appeared a few times. This chain joins TRBV5-6 and TRBJ1-2; no definite D call. Germline assignment: CDR1 SGHDT and CDR2 YYEEEE. This CDR3 spans 14 amino acids. V lost 0 bases and J lost 8, with 14 bases in between. Written as DNA, the CDR3 is TGTGCCAGCAGCTTGGGGGCCGGGGAGTTCGGCTACACCTTC. Its translation is CASSLGAGEFGYTF.

The genes are TRBV5-8 and TRBJ1-6, with D uncertain. Germline CDR1 is SGHTS and CDR2 is YDEGEE. V shed 2 bases and J shed 5 bases, with 11 bases lying between them. The CDR3 consists of 15 residues. CDR3 coding DNA: TGTGCCAGCAGCTTTAGATTTAAGAATAATTCACCCCTCCACTTT. Translating it yields CASSFRFKNNSPLHF. Full variable domain (missing parts from reference TRBV5-8 and TRBJ1-6): EAGVTQSPTHLIKTRGQQATLRCSPISGHTSVYWYQQALGLGLQFLLWYDEGEERNRGNFPPRFSGRQFPNYSSELNVNALELEDSALYLCASSFRFKNNSPLHFGNGTRLTVT.

V gene TRBV9 combines with J gene TRBJ1-3, with D perhaps matching TRBD1 (5 bases). Looked up from germline, CDR1 is SGDLS and CDR2 is YYNGEE. V was cut by 8 bases and J by 3 bases, with 12 bases left in between. The CDR3 is 13 amino acids. This CDR3 is CASSPGGGNTIYF. The CDR3 nucleotides read TGTGCCAGTTCTCCCGGGGGTGGAAACACCATATATTTT.

The chain has TRBV5-1 and TRBJ2-5, with 10 positions matching TRBD2. The junction had 9 bases not matched to a gene; V was cut back by 3 bases and J by 4 bases. Germline CDR1 SGHRS, CDR2 YFSETQ. This CDR3 is built from 16 residues. CDR3 nucleotide sequence: TGCGCCAGCAGCTCGAAAGCGGGAGGGCCTTTAGAGACCCAGTACTTC. Translation: CASSSKAGGPLETQYF.

CDR3 nucleotide sequence: TGTGCCAGCAGCTTTGGTAGCGGGAGCCCAGATACGCAGTATTTT. Residues: CASSFGSGSPDTQYF. The chain couples TRBV11-1 to TRBJ2-3; TRBD2 matches 9 bases. This CDR3 is 15 amino acids long. Germline CDR1 reads SGHAT; CDR2 reads FQDESV (reference sequence). J gave up 4 bases and V 3 bases, and 5 bases lay outside the gene matches. The full variable domain, rest sourced from reference TRBV11-1 and TRBJ2-3, is EAEVAQSPRYKITEKSQAVAFWCDPISGHATLYWYRQILGQGPELLVQFQDESVVDDSQLPKDRFSAERLKGVDSTLKIQPAELGDSAMYLCASSFGSGSPDTQYFGPGTRLTVL.